The present entry profiles one T cell receptor beta chain with its context. This specimen belongs to a study of T cells in Graves' hyperthyroidism and ophthalmopathy. RNA transcripts provided the source from which TCR beta CDR3 regions were amplified. An initial round of RT-PCR targeting the TCR CDR3 relied on the HTBI primer set. MiXCR, applied by TCRdb to the multiplex PCR reads, yields one record per CDR3 protein. The table lists roughly 300,000 distinct CDR3 sequences, around 20% of them singletons, with around half in the top ten. Trimming removed 3 bases at V and 7 bases at J, with 13 bases between. The germline gives CDR1 SGHAT, CDR2 FQNNGV. The CDR3 has 14 residues.

The source is a woman aged 45-65 years with Graves' hyperthyroidism. The J gene is TRBJ2-1, the V gene TRBV11-2; no definite D call. The sequencing input was blood. CDR3 loop: CASSFRPKLNEQFF. The CDR3 region has the DNA TGTGCCAGCAGCTTTAGGCCCAAGCTAAATGAGCAGTTCTTC.